Each of the 10 T cell receptor beta chains below was sequenced from the same sample in a study of blood T cell repertoires in COVID-19. The data were produced by immunoSEQ multiplex PCR, yet TCRdb's version contains in-frame clones alone and is incomplete. The data contain roughly 80,000 clones, about nine tenths of them singletons. Sequenced input: peripheral blood. The receptors were gathered from a human donor in a cohort sampled during active COVID-19.

This sequence joins TRBV2 and TRBJ2-2, with D perhaps matching TRBD2 (6 bases). The CDR3 is 15 amino acids. The V end lost 6 bases, the J end lost 6 bases, and 17 bases lay between the germline ends. Germline V gene data show CDR1 as SNHLY and CDR2 as FYNNEI. CDR3: CASRTTSTGPGELFF. The DNA of the CDR3 is TGTGCCAGCAGAACGACTAGTACCGGGCCCGGGGAGCTGTTTTTT.

The chain employs TRBV28 and TRBJ1-4; the D gene is possibly TRBD1 (6 bases). This CDR3 region has 13 residues. The V and J ends lost 5 bases and 8 bases respectively, with 12 bases between them. Germline lookup yields CDR1 MDHEN and CDR2 SYDVKM. The CDR3 sequence is CASSNRVAEKLFF. The CDR3, as DNA: TGTGCCAGCAGTAACAGGGTGGCCGAAAAACTGTTTTTT.

The DNA of the CDR3 is TGTGCCAGCAGCCGCGGGGCCCCTGCGGAAGCTTTCTTT. This codes for CASSRGAPAEAFF. The chain is built from TRBV3-1 (or the pseudogene TRBV3-2) and TRBJ1-1, with a possible D match to TRBD1 (5 bases). V dropped 4 bases and J dropped 8 bases, with 14 bases sitting between them. CDR1 and CDR2 (germline): LGHDT, YNNKEL (reference sequence). There are 13 residues in the CDR3.

This sequence joins TRBV10-1 and TRBJ2-1; 10 nucleotides match TRBD2. Per germline, CDR1 WNHNN and CDR2 SYGVQD (reference sequence). The length of the CDR3 is 16 residues. V lost 3 bases to trimming and J lost 7 bases; unmatched junction nucleotides: 9. CDR3 residues: CASSDPGLAGENEQFF. CDR3 DNA: TGCGCCAGCAGTGACCCGGGGCTAGCGGGGGAAAATGAGCAGTTCTTC.

J is TRBJ2-3 and V is TRBV11-3, with 16 bases lining up with TRBD2. The germline CDR1 and CDR2 sequences are SGHNT and YENEEA. After removal of 5 bases from V and 5 bases from J, the junction contained 4 bases not matched to a gene. CDR3 length: 16 amino acids. The CDR3, as DNA: TGTGCCAGCAGCCACGGGACTAGCGGGGGGGTAGATACGCAGTATTTT. Protein sequence: CASSHGTSGGVDTQYF.

The rearrangement uses TRBV4-1 and TRBJ2-7; TRBD1 aligns across 7 bases. With V trimmed by 4 bases and J by 2 bases, 5 bases remained unmatched. The CDR3 length is 14 residues. Germline V gene data show CDR1 as MGHRA and CDR2 as YSYEKL. CDR3 DNA sequence: TGCGCCAGCAGCCCCCGGACAGGCACCTACGAGCAGTACTTC. Translating gives CASSPRTGTYEQYF.

The V and J genes are TRBV3-1 (or the pseudogene TRBV3-2) and TRBJ2-3; 9 bases agree with TRBD2. The CDR3 contains 18 residues. V lost 4 bases, J lost 7 bases, and 18 bases stayed unmatched. Germline CDR1 and CDR2: LGHDT and YNNKEL (reference sequence). CDR3 DNA: TGTGCCAGCAGCCTATTGGCCCTGGCGGGGGGGCAAATGAATACGCAGTATTTT. Translation gives CASSLLALAGGQMNTQYF.

The chain has TRBV14 and TRBJ2-7; D gene unclear. Trimming shortened V by 4 bases and J by 0 bases, and 7 bases separated the two germline ends. The CDR3 is 13 residues long. CDR1 SGHDN and CDR2 FVKESK come from the germline V gene. Here the CDR3 reads CASSLGASYEQYF. CDR3 DNA sequence: TGTGCCAGCAGCCTAGGAGCCTCCTACGAGCAGTACTTC.

The V gene is TRBV10-3, the J gene TRBJ2-1; 9 bases are a match to TRBD2. There are 15 residues in the CDR3. With V trimmed by 3 bases and J by 7 bases, 7 bases remained unmatched. The germline gives CDR1 ENHRY, CDR2 SYGVKD. The CDR3 reads CAISEIAGAGNEQFF. CDR3 nucleotides: TGTGCCATCAGTGAAATAGCGGGAGCGGGAAATGAGCAGTTCTTC.

The chain has TRBV27 and TRBJ2-7; D is unresolved. Germline V CDR1 and CDR2: MNHEY, SMNVEV (reference sequence). This CDR3 is built from 12 residues. V gave up 5 bases and J gave up 5 bases, with 10 bases separating them. DNA of the CDR3: TGTGCCAGCAGTAAAACGTCGGACGAGCAGTACTTC. This encodes CASSKTSDEQYF.